The 31 T cell receptor beta chains below all came from one sample that was sequenced in a study of T cells expressing NK-cell markers. TCRdb re-analyzed the 5' RACE reads; it lists each CDR3 protein once, without DNA. The repertoire table contains about 150,000 distinct CDR3 sequences. The specimen sequenced was blood T cells: a sorted CD56 or NKG2C T cell subset, CD4+ or CD8+ T cells, or bulk PBMC T cells (not recorded which). The receptors derive from a man aged 18-75 years in good health.

The V gene is TRBV6-4, the J gene TRBJ2-1. Looked up from germline, CDR1 is MRHNA and CDR2 is SNTAGT. The CDR3 is 13 residues long. CDR3 loop: CASSDSSSDEQFF.

The chain recombines TRBV6-1 with TRBJ1-2; no DNA is available, so the TRBD1 call from TCRdb remains unchecked. Germline V gene sequence: CDR1 MNHNS, CDR2 SASEGT. The CDR3 runs 16 residues. The CDR3 here is CASSEAEGAADYGYTF.

The J gene is TRBJ1-3, the V gene TRBV28; TCRdb lists TRBD1, though no DNA is available to test this call. CDR1 is MDHEN, CDR2 SYDVKM, per germline. This CDR3 is built from 14 residues. The CDR3 reads CASSSPGSGNTIYF.

The V and J genes are TRBV28 and TRBJ2-7; the D call of TRBD2 rests on TCRdb alone, since no DNA is present to check it. There are 13 residues in the CDR3. Per the germline V gene, CDR1 is MDHEN and CDR2 is SYDVKM. CDR3 residues: CATKTSGGLEQYF.

V gene TRBV10-2 combines with J gene TRBJ1-1; there is no DNA to check the TCRdb D call of TRBD1. This CDR3 has 15 residues. CDR1 WSHSY and CDR2 SAAADI come from the germline V gene. The chain's CDR3 is CASRGDRGRDTEAFF.

CDR3 loop: CASSQRQGSFNYGYTF. This chain uses TRBV9 with TRBJ1-2; lacking DNA, the TRBD1 call made by TCRdb goes unchecked. The V gene's germline CDR1 is SGDLS and CDR2 YYNGEE. The CDR3 covers 16 residues.

The chain is built from TRBV15 and TRBJ1-6; TCRdb designates TRBD1, a call that cannot be tested without DNA. The CDR3 has 14 residues. The germline V gene encodes CDR1 LNHNV and CDR2 YYDKDF (reference sequence). CDR3 region: CATSARGGNSPLHF.

The chain carries TRBV15 and TRBJ2-5; TCRdb gives TRBD2 as the D gene, but with no DNA this cannot be confirmed. The CDR3 extends over 16 amino acids. Germline V CDR1 and CDR2: LNHNV, YYDKDF (reference sequence). CDR3: CATSRDWGPYQETQYF. Supplemented by reference TRBV15 and TRBJ2-5, the full variable domain reads DAMVIQNPRYQVTQFGKPVTLSCSQTLNHNVMYWYQQKSSQAPKLLFHYYDKDFNNEADTPDNFQSRRPNTSFCFLDIRSPGLGDTAMYLCATSRDWGPYQETQYFGPGTRLLVL.

This chain uses TRBV9 with TRBJ2-7; TCRdb designates TRBD2, a call that cannot be tested without DNA. The germline V gene encodes CDR1 SGDLS and CDR2 YYNGEE. The CDR3 consists of 15 residues. CDR3 in amino acids: CASSVAWEKVYEQYF.

The rearrangement uses TRBV7-6 and TRBJ1-5. Germline values: CDR1 SGHVS, CDR2 FNYEAQ. The CDR3 is made up of 15 amino acids. CDR3 sequence: CASSPGRGGNQPQHF. The full variable domain, completed using reference TRBV7-6 and TRBJ1-5, is GAGVSQSPRYKVTKRGQDVALRCDPISGHVSLYWYRQALGQGPEFLTYFNYEAQQDKSGLPNDRFSAERPEGSISTLTIQRTEQRDSAMYRCASSPGRGGNQPQHFGDGTRLSIL.

The chain carries TRBV6-5 and TRBJ2-1; TCRdb lists TRBD1, though no DNA is available to test this call. The CDR3 loop spans 18 amino acids. Germline V gives CDR1 MNHEY, CDR2 SVGAGI. The CDR3 reads CASEYGWGLSRSYNEQFF.

This chain connects TRBV11-2 to TRBJ2-4; with no DNA, the TCRdb D assignment of TRBD1 cannot be verified. The CDR3 totals 16 residues. The V gene's germline CDR1 is SGHAT and CDR2 FQNNGV. The CDR3 sequence is CASSLGTGGRENIQYF.

CDR3 residues: CASSPIVPGTGREKLFF. The chain couples TRBV18 to TRBJ1-4; TCRdb's D gene call, TRBD1, goes unchecked for lack of DNA. CDR1 is KGHSH, CDR2 LQKENI, per germline. The CDR3 sequence is 17 residues long.

This chain links TRBV6-1 with TRBJ2-3; TCRdb's D call, TRBD1, is unchecked because there is no DNA. The CDR3 runs to 18 residues. CDR1 is MNHNS and CDR2 is SASEGT in the germline V gene. The CDR3 region is CASSETPETGILTDTQYF.

This rearrangement joins TRBV20-1 to TRBJ2-7; no DNA is available, so the TRBD2 call from TCRdb remains unchecked. Germline CDR1 is DFQATT and CDR2 is SNEGSKA (reference sequence). This CDR3 has 15 amino acids. The CDR3 is CSARGVLPAGIEQYF.

The chain joins TRBV12-3 or TRBV12-4 to TRBJ2-5; there is no DNA to check the TCRdb D call of TRBD2. CDR3 size: 14 residues. The CDR3: CASSLAGRPETQYF.

The rearrangement uses TRBV29-1 and TRBJ1-2; TCRdb gives TRBD1 as the D gene, but with no DNA this cannot be confirmed. The CDR3 spans 13 residues. Germline assignment: CDR1 SQVTM and CDR2 ANQGSEA. The CDR3 spells CSVNEGTVYGYTF.

The chain recombines TRBV20-1 with TRBJ1-2; lacking DNA, the TRBD1 call made by TCRdb goes unchecked. CDR3 length: 12 residues. Germline loops: CDR1 DFQATT, CDR2 SNEGSKA (reference sequence). CDR3 in amino acids: CSADGQNYGYTF.

The J gene is TRBJ2-1, the V gene TRBV20-1; lacking DNA, the TRBD2 call made by TCRdb goes unchecked. This CDR3 region has 15 residues. Germline CDR1 and CDR2: DFQATT and SNEGSKA (reference sequence). The CDR3 spells CSAALLAGGRNEQFF.

This chain joins TRBV14 and TRBJ2-4; TCRdb gives TRBD2 as the D gene, but with no DNA this cannot be confirmed. The CDR3 runs to 16 residues. Per the germline V gene, CDR1 is SGHDN and CDR2 is FVKESK. The CDR3 sequence: CASSQVASKSKNIQYF.

CDR3 protein: CASTWTGNTIYF. The chain recombines TRBV12-3 or TRBV12-4 with TRBJ1-3. CDR3 size: 12 residues.

The V gene is TRBV7-9, the J gene TRBJ2-1. Per germline, CDR1 SEHNR and CDR2 FQNEAQ (reference sequence). The CDR3 length is 14 residues. The CDR3 sequence is CASTSMSSYNEQFF.

CDR3 protein: CASSSFHQTSTDTQYF. The rearrangement uses TRBV2 and TRBJ2-3. Germline V gene lookup returns CDR1 SNHLY and CDR2 FYNNEI. The CDR3 sequence is 16 residues long.

The V call is TRBV15, the J call TRBJ2-1; TCRdb gives TRBD2 as the D gene, but with no DNA this cannot be confirmed. The CDR3 has 18 residues. Looked up from germline, CDR1 is LNHNV and CDR2 is YYDKDF (reference sequence). The CDR3 here is CATSQTLSGGASYNEQFF.

CDR3 protein: CASKLGQGTEAFF. The chain carries TRBV6-1 and TRBJ1-1; without DNA, the TCRdb call of TRBD1 cannot be checked. Germline assignment: CDR1 MNHNS and CDR2 SASEGT. The CDR3 spans 13 residues.

J is TRBJ2-1 and V is TRBV12-3 or TRBV12-4; TCRdb lists TRBD2, though no DNA is available to test this call. This CDR3 comprises 14 residues. CDR3 sequence: CASSSSGSANEQFF.

This clonotype ranks as large in terms of frequency. J is TRBJ2-1 and V is TRBV5-8; the TCRdb D gene call, TRBD1, has no DNA to confirm it. This CDR3 has 15 amino acids. Germline values: CDR1 SGHTS, CDR2 YDEGEE. The CDR3 sequence is CASSFGTWLYNEQFF.

This chain links TRBV7-9 with TRBJ1-6. CDR3 size: 14 residues. In germline, CDR1 is SEHNR, CDR2 FQNEAQ (reference sequence). The CDR3: CASSLVEGDSPLHF.

The chain links TRBV4-1 to TRBJ1-6. The CDR3 has 19 residues. The germline CDR1 and CDR2 sequences are MGHRA and YSYEKL. CDR3 protein: CASSQDSTPRESYNSPLHF.

V gene TRBV9 combines with J gene TRBJ1-3; TCRdb outputs TRBD1, but without DNA this stays unchecked. This CDR3 comprises 16 residues. The V gene's germline CDR1 is SGDLS and CDR2 YYNGEE. The CDR3 protein is CASSGPTGFGWNTIYF. Looking up the rest from reference TRBV9 and TRBJ1-3 gives the full variable domain: DSGVTQTPKHLITATGQRVTLRCSPRSGDLSVYWYQQSLDQGLQFLIQYYNGEERAKGNILERFSAQQFPDLHSELNLSSLELGDSALYFCASSGPTGFGWNTIYFGEGSWLTVV.

The chain uses TRBV6-1 and TRBJ2-1; TCRdb names TRBD1, which stays unverified in the absence of DNA. The CDR3 sequence is 13 residues long. Germline CDR1 reads MNHNS; CDR2 reads SASEGT. CDR3: CASSGAGLNEQFF.